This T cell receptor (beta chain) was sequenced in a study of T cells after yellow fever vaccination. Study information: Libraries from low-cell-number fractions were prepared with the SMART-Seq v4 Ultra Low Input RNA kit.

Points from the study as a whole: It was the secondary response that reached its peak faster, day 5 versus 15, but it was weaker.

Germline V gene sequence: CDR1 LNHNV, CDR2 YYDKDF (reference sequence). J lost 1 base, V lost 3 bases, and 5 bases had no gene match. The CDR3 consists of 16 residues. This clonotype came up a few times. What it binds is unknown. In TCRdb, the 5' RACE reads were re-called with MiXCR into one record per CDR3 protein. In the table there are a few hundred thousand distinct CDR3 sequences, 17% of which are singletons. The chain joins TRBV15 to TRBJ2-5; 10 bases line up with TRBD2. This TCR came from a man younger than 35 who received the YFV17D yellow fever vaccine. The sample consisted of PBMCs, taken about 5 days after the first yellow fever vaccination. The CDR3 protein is CATSSPSGGLQETQYF. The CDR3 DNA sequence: TGTGCCACCAGCAGTCCTAGCGGGGGCCTCCAAGAGACCCAGTACTTC.